A selection of T cell receptor beta chains follows, all from one sample in a study of T cell responses to AZD1222 COVID-19 vaccine. The repertoire was sequenced with immunoSEQ multiplex PCR; TCRdb's copy has only in-frame clones and lacks some. Here the sample spans roughly 160,000 clones, 85% to 90% being singletons. Sequencing was performed on peripheral blood, taken on day 0 of AZD1222 vaccination. These receptors were collected from an adult in good health. The CDR3 runs from the conserved cysteine through the conserved F or W. The D gene is left open where the match is weak. The listing skips clone size in some rows; elsewhere it reads once, few, many or a size class.

J gene,V gene,clone size,CDR3 length,D gene,CDR3 DNA,CDR3 protein
TRBJ1-2,TRBV2,.,13,TRBD1,TGTGCCAGCACCCAGGGGGGGAACTATGGCTACACCTTC,CASTQGGNYGYTF
TRBJ1-2,TRBV30,.,12,.,TGTGCCTACTGGGATGCTAACTATGGCTACACCTTC,CAYWDANYGYTF
TRBJ2-3,TRBV5-1,.,16,TRBD2,TGCGCCAGCAGCAAGACTAGCGGGGGGTCTAAAGATACGCAGTATTTT,CASSKTSGGSKDTQYF
TRBJ1-6,TRBV6-5,once,15,.,TGTGCCAGCAGTTCTTTTAGGTCAACAAATTCACCCCTCCACTTT,CASSSFRSTNSPLHF
TRBJ2-1,TRBV20-1,.,14,TRBD2,TGCAGTGCTAGTGGTAGCGGGGGCCACAATGAGCAGTTCTTC,CSASGSGGHNEQFF
TRBJ1-5,TRBV2,.,15,.,TGTGCCAGCCGAGGAGCAGGGTCCGGCAATCAGCCCCAGCATTTT,CASRGAGSGNQPQHF
TRBJ2-7,TRBV29-1,.,13,.,TGCAGCGTGCACGGGGGCGTACTCTACGAGCAGTACTTC,CSVHGGVLYEQYF
TRBJ1-5,TRBV28,.,14,.,TGTGCCAGCAGTTTGGTAGGGGGGCATCAGCCCCAGCATTTT,CASSLVGGHQPQHF
TRBJ2-2,TRBV4-1,.,14,.,TGCGCCAGCAGCAATCCTGGAACCCTTGGGGAGCTGTTTTTT,CASSNPGTLGELFF
TRBJ2-3,TRBV5-1,.,15,TRBD2,TGCGCCAGCAGCTTGTCTAGCGGGGGCACAGATACGCAGTATTTT,CASSLSSGGTDTQYF
TRBJ1-6,TRBV3-1/TRBV3-2,.,17,.,TGTGCCAGCACCCAGCAAGGGGGTAGCTCCTATAATTCACCCCTCCACTTT,CASTQQGGSSYNSPLHF
TRBJ2-5,TRBV11-2,.,16,.,TGTGCCAGCAGCTTAGATATGGGGGCAGGTCAAGAGACCCAGTACTTC,CASSLDMGAGQETQYF
TRBJ2-7,TRBV10-1,.,15,.,TGCGCCAGCGCAAAGACAGAGCTCCGTTCCTACGAGCAGTACTTC,CASAKTELRSYEQYF
TRBJ1-3,TRBV27,.,15,TRBD1,TGTGCCAGCAGTTCGTACAGGGGGCGCGGAAACACCATATATTTT,CASSSYRGRGNTIYF
TRBJ2-7,TRBV6-5,.,14,.,TGTGCCAGCAGTTACTCGGGCCAGTCCTACGAGCAGTACTTC,CASSYSGQSYEQYF
TRBJ2-7,TRBV4-3,.,15,TRBD1,TGCGCCAGCAGCCAAACCGGGACAGGGGGCTACGAGCAGTACTTC,CASSQTGTGGYEQYF
TRBJ2-3,TRBV2,.,18,.,TGTGCCAGCAGTGAATTAGGATCGGGGCCTGGGTCGTCAGATACGCAGTATTTT,CASSELGSGPGSSDTQYF
TRBJ2-2,TRBV5-8,.,14,.,TGTGCCAGCAGCCATCAAGATCAGGCCGGGGAGCTGTTTTTT,CASSHQDQAGELFF
TRBJ1-6,TRBV5-1,.,16,.,TGCGCCAGCAGCTTGTCGGAACCTAACTATAATTCACCCCTCCACTTT,CASSLSEPNYNSPLHF
TRBJ1-5,TRBV3-1/TRBV3-2,.,17,.,TGTGCCAGCAGCCAAGACGGGACGTTACTCTCCAATCAGCCCCAGCATTTT,CASSQDGTLLSNQPQHF
TRBJ2-7,TRBV5-4,.,17,.,TGTGCCAGCAGCTTCGGGGATGCCCGGGGCCTTTCCTACGAGCAGTACTTC,CASSFGDARGLSYEQYF
TRBJ1-6,TRBV6-5,.,13,TRBD1,TGTGCCAGCAGTTGGGGACAGGGTTCACCCCTCCACTTT,CASSWGQGSPLHF
TRBJ2-3,TRBV6-4,.,13,.,TGTGCCAGCGGGGGCCGTAGCACAGATACGCAGTATTTT,CASGGRSTDTQYF
TRBJ2-1,TRBV3-1/TRBV3-2,once,17,TRBD1,TGTGCCAGCAGCCAAGAAGGCAGGGGGACCCTTTACAATGAGCAGTTCTTC,CASSQEGRGTLYNEQFF
TRBJ2-5,TRBV7-9,.,16,TRBD1,TGTGCCAGCAGCTTACCTGGGACAGCGGTCCAAGAGACCCAGTACTTC,CASSLPGTAVQETQYF
TRBJ2-3,TRBV4-2,.,11,.,TGTGCCAGCAGCCATAGTGATACGCAGTATTTT,CASSHSDTQYF
TRBJ1-4,TRBV7-8,.,18,TRBD1,TGTGCCAGCAGCATCCAAAACAGGGGTTGGGCCTTTAATGAAAAACTGTTTTTT,CASSIQNRGWAFNEKLFF
TRBJ1-6,TRBV3-1/TRBV3-2,.,15,.,TGTGCCAGCAGCCAAGAATCTTCCTATAATTCACCCCTCCACTTT,CASSQESSYNSPLHF
TRBJ2-7,TRBV24-1,.,13,.,TGTGCCACCAGTGGATCCAGCTCCTACGAGCAGTACTTC,CATSGSSSYEQYF
TRBJ1-2,TRBV2,.,15,.,TGTGCCAGCAGTGGTGAACCACTCGCTAGATATGGCTACACCTTC,CASSGEPLARYGYTF
TRBJ1-1,TRBV19,few,14,.,TGTGCCAGTAGTATACTTTTCGGGAACACTGAAGCTTTCTTT,CASSILFGNTEAFF
TRBJ1-6,TRBV6-2/TRBV6-3,once,14,TRBD1,TGTGCCAGCAGTCGGACAGGGAGCAATTCACCCCTCCACTTT,CASSRTGSNSPLHF
TRBJ1-6,TRBV7-9,.,14,TRBD1,TGTGCCAGCAGTCTGGACAGGGGAAATTCACCCCTCCACTTT,CASSLDRGNSPLHF
TRBJ1-2,TRBV25-1,.,13,.,TGTGCCAGCAGTTCGGACAGCAACTATGGCTACACCTTC,CASSSDSNYGYTF
TRBJ1-1,TRBV4-1,.,15,.,TGCGCCAGCAGCCAAGACACAAAGGGGAACACTGAAGCTTTCTTT,CASSQDTKGNTEAFF
TRBJ1-1,TRBV28,.,14,.,TGTGCCAGCAGTTCCCCGGGACAGAACACTGAAGCTTTCTTT,CASSSPGQNTEAFF
TRBJ2-3,TRBV12-3/TRBV12-4,once,13,.,TGTGCCAGCGTGCTAGCGAGCACAGATACGCAGTATTTT,CASVLASTDTQYF
TRBJ1-4,TRBV5-4,.,15,.,TGTGCCAGCAGCCTGGATGGGGACGTTAATGAAAAACTGTTTTTT,CASSLDGDVNEKLFF
TRBJ2-3,TRBV7-9,.,14,.,TGTGCCAGCAGCTTAGTGGGGGCCACAGATACGCAGTATTTT,CASSLVGATDTQYF
TRBJ2-1,TRBV27,.,16,TRBD2,TGTGCCAGCAGAGGTAGCGGGGGATTAACCTACAATGAGCAGTTCTTC,CASRGSGGLTYNEQFF
TRBJ2-2,TRBV5-4,once,15,TRBD2,TGTGCCAGCAGCTTAAGACTAGCGAAACCCGGGGAGCTGTTTTTT,CASSLRLAKPGELFF
TRBJ2-2,TRBV9,.,16,.,TGTGCCAGCAGCGTAGAAATTCTTGGGGATACCGGGGAGCTGTTTTTT,CASSVEILGDTGELFF
TRBJ2-2,TRBV28,.,12,.,TGTGCCAGCAGCCGGGGGTCTGGGGAGCTGTTTTTT,CASSRGSGELFF
TRBJ1-2,TRBV7-8,.,16,.,TGTGCCAGCAGCTTAACCCGGACGGCCCTTAATCATGGCTACACCTTC,CASSLTRTALNHGYTF
TRBJ1-3,TRBV6-2/TRBV6-3,.,13,.,TGTGCCAGCAGTACGAGCTCTGGAAACACCATATATTTT,CASSTSSGNTIYF
TRBJ1-3,TRBV15,.,13,.,TGTGCCACCAGCACCGTATCTGGAAACACCATATATTTT,CATSTVSGNTIYF
TRBJ2-1,TRBV15,once,17,TRBD2,TGTGCCACCAGTCTTGGGATCTATCTCAGCGGGGGTGATGAGCAGTTCTTC,CATSLGIYLSGGDEQFF
TRBJ2-7,TRBV10-3,.,13,.,TGTGCCATCAGTGAGGACGTGACGGGTGAGCAGTACTTC,CAISEDVTGEQYF
TRBJ1-3,TRBV5-1,.,14,.,TGCGCCAGCAGCACCGACATCTCTGGAAACACCATATATTTT,CASSTDISGNTIYF
TRBJ2-7,TRBV4-1,once,11,.,TGCGCCAGCAAGATGACCCCGGGACTCCTCTTC,CASKMTPGLLF
TRBJ2-3,TRBV7-9,.,14,.,TGTGCCAGCAGCTTGGGCAGGGCCACAGATACGCAGTATTTT,CASSLGRATDTQYF
TRBJ2-3,TRBV24-1,.,16,.,TGTGCCACCAGTGATCGGCCGGGGGCGGGCACAGATACGCAGTATTTT,CATSDRPGAGTDTQYF
TRBJ1-3,TRBV15,once,15,TRBD1,TGTGCCACTGCGGACAGGACGCACTCTGGAAACACCATATATTTT,CATADRTHSGNTIYF
TRBJ2-3,TRBV5-6,.,15,.,TGTGCCAGCAGCTTGGGAGGGAAGAGCACAGATACGCAGTATTTT,CASSLGGKSTDTQYF
TRBJ1-4,TRBV25-1,once,14,.,TGTGCCAGCAGTGAATCAGGGAGTGGCGAAAAACTGTTTTTT,CASSESGSGEKLFF
TRBJ1-1,TRBV7-3,.,16,TRBD1,TGTGCCAGCAGCTCCAGAGGGACAGGCATGAACACTGAAGCTTTCTTT,CASSSRGTGMNTEAFF
TRBJ2-5,TRBV7-2,.,18,TRBD2,TGTGCCAGCAGCTTAGGGGTAGCGGGGGAGACAATAAAAGAGACCCAGTACTTC,CASSLGVAGETIKETQYF
TRBJ2-7,TRBV2,.,15,.,TGTGCCAGCAGGGACGCGGGGATGGGGGGACGCGAGCAGTACTTC,CASRDAGMGGREQYF
TRBJ2-5,TRBV6-2/TRBV6-3,.,16,.,TGTGCCAGCAGTTACTCGTTGCGGGGCAACCAAGAGACCCAGTACTTC,CASSYSLRGNQETQYF